The 24 T cell receptor beta chains below were found in one sample sequenced in a study of T-cell memory formation after mild COVID-19 (dated by TCRdb to the early 2020s). Receptors were amplified or captured by 5' RACE. Sequenced using an Illumina NovaSeq 6000. TCRdb reprocessed the public reads (quality trimming at Q25 with fastp, clone calling with MiXCR) and kept in-frame beta chains. Each CDR3 protein gets just one entry, which takes the most common genes and DNA from the rows behind it. This sample is represented by 400,000 to 450,000 distinct CDR3 sequences; roughly 18% of them were singletons. Roughly 21% of the sample comes from the top ten. The sample was PBMCs or a T cell subset sorted from them (not recorded which). All receptors come from a man younger than 35 who had mild COVID-19 (a few samples of this study predate the infection). The sample titles of this study are shuffled in the database, so cell type and time point are left out; the donor was told from shared clones.

The chain recombines TRBV12-3 or TRBV12-4 with TRBJ2-1; 8 bases line up with TRBD2. V trimming: 4 bases; J trimming: 9 bases; junction bases outside the gene matches: 8. The CDR3 covers 14 residues. The CDR3 protein is CASSSPRGGREQFF. CDR3 in DNA: TGTGCCAGCAGTTCCCCCCGGGGGGGCCGTGAGCAGTTCTTC.

V gene TRBV7-3 combines with J gene TRBJ2-2; D is possibly TRBD1 (5 bases). CDR3 length equals 14 residues. With 4 bases removed from V and 4 bases from J, the gap between germline ends came to 10 bases. CDR1 and CDR2 (germline): SGHTA, FQGTGA. Written as DNA, the CDR3 is TGTGCCAGCAGCTCCCAGCAGGGCACCGGGGAGCTGTTTTTT. This gives the protein CASSSQQGTGELFF. The full variable domain, with the rest looked up from reference TRBV7-3 and TRBJ2-2, is GAGVSQTPSNKVTEKGKYVELRCDPISGHTALYWYRQSLGQGPEFLIYFQGTGAADDSGLPNDRFFAVRPEGSVSTLKIQRTERGDSAVYLCASSSQQGTGELFFGEGSRLTVL.

This chain uses TRBV27 with TRBJ1-1; perhaps TRBD1 as D (6 bases). Trimming pared 6 bases from V and 12 bases from J, leaving 20 bases between. Germline V gene data show CDR1 as MNHEY and CDR2 as SMNVEV (reference sequence). The CDR3 runs to 13 residues. This CDR3 reads CASSLNNRAGTFF. CDR3 nucleotides: TGTGCCAGCAGCTTAAACAACAGGGCCGGGACTTTCTTT.

CDR3 DNA: TGTGCCAGCAGTTTTTCAGGGGGCGGCTACGAGCAGTACGTC. Translating it yields CASSFSGGGYEQYV. This chain uses TRBV28 with TRBJ2-7; 8 bases fit TRBD1. CDR1 and CDR2 (germline): MDHEN, SYDVKM. The trim removed 3 bases at V and 3 bases at J, leaving 4 bases unmatched. CDR3 length: 14 residues.

V is TRBV12-3 or TRBV12-4 and J is TRBJ1-2; D unclear. The V gene lost 0 bases and the J gene lost 7 bases, with 9 bases spanning the gap. The CDR3 totals 13 residues. The CDR3 is CASSLAQARGYTF. CDR3 DNA: TGTGCCAGCAGTTTAGCGCAGGCCCGTGGCTACACCTTC.

V usage is TRBV2 and J usage is TRBJ1-5; tentatively, D is TRBD1 (5 bases). From germline, CDR1 is SNHLY and CDR2 FYNNEI. The CDR3 loop spans 18 amino acids. The V end lost 5 bases, the J end lost 0 bases, and 20 bases lay between the germline ends. In nucleotides, the CDR3 is TGTGCCAGCAGTTCTCCGGATTGGGGGGGTAATAGCAATCAGCCCCAGCATTTT. It yields the protein CASSSPDWGGNSNQPQHF.

The chain couples TRBV29-1 to TRBJ1-1, with 7 bases that match TRBD1. Trimming at V came to 2 bases and at J to 5 bases, leaving 5 bases not matched to a gene. The V gene's germline CDR1 is SQVTM and CDR2 ANQGSEA. The CDR3 consists of 13 residues. CDR3: CSVERTGGTEAFF. DNA for the CDR3: TGCAGCGTTGAAAGGACAGGAGGTACTGAAGCTTTCTTT.

This chain joins TRBV7-8 and TRBJ2-1, with 8 bases fitting TRBD2. Germline CDR1 is SGHVS and CDR2 is FQNEAQ. With V trimmed by 5 bases and J by 9 bases, 9 bases remained unmatched. This CDR3 has 14 residues. CDR3 in DNA: TGTGCCAGCAGCGTCGACTACGCGGGAGGTGAGCAGTTCTTC. This gives the protein CASSVDYAGGEQFF.

This sequence joins TRBV20-1 and TRBJ1-5; maybe TRBD1 (6 bases). CDR3 length equals 18 residues. V lost 0 bases and J 1 base, leaving 19 bases between the germline ends. Germline V gene data show CDR1 as DFQATT and CDR2 as SNEGSKA (reference sequence). CDR3 nucleotides: TGCAGTGCTAGAGATTTGTCCCTCGGGGGGCAGAGCAATCAGCCCCAGCATTTT. Amino acid sequence: CSARDLSLGGQSNQPQHF.

This clonotype was observed a few times. V usage is TRBV24-1 and J usage is TRBJ1-4; TRBD1 agrees at 8 bases. Per the germline V gene, CDR1 is KGHDR and CDR2 is SFDVKD. Trimming removed 9 bases from V and 7 bases from J; junction bases left unmatched: 3. This CDR3 has 12 residues. The CDR3, as DNA: TGTGCCACCTCCGACAGGGGTGAAAAACTGTTTTTT. Amino acids: CATSDRGEKLFF.

This clonotype showed up just a few times. V is TRBV24-1 and J is TRBJ1-2; D unclear. V was trimmed by 3 bases and J by 9 bases, leaving 10 bases between them. The CDR3 runs 12 residues. Germline V gene sequence: CDR1 KGHDR, CDR2 SFDVKD. The CDR3 sequence: CATSDGRLSYTF. The CDR3 DNA reads TGTGCCACCAGTGATGGTCGCTTGAGCTACACCTTC.

The rearrangement joins TRBV6-5 to TRBJ2-7, with TRBD2 matching over 13 bases. This CDR3 spans 15 amino acids. V was clipped by 3 bases and J by 6 bases; unmatched bases: 5. CDR1 is MNHEY, CDR2 SVGAGI, per germline. The CDR3 protein is CASSYRTSGGSEQYF. The CDR3 DNA reads TGTGCCAGCAGTTATCGGACTAGCGGGGGAAGCGAGCAGTACTTC.

This clonotype was detected a few times. The chain is built from TRBV28 and TRBJ2-3; TRBD1 matches 8 bases. Losses at the gene ends were 2 bases for V and 3 bases for J; bases not matched to a gene: 7. This CDR3 comprises 16 residues. Germline CDR1 is MDHEN and CDR2 is SYDVKM. This chain's CDR3 is CASSLRRDRRTDTQYF. Written as DNA, the CDR3 is TGTGCCAGCAGTTTACGCCGGGACAGGAGAACAGATACGCAGTATTTT.

The sample holds a few counts of this clonotype. The V call is TRBV29-1, the J call TRBJ1-5; 8 bases align to TRBD1. The germline V gene encodes CDR1 SQVTM and CDR2 ANQGSEA. CDR3 length: 14 residues. This chain's CDR3 is CRDTGGEGNQPQHF. CDR3 sequence (DNA): TGCAGAGACACAGGGGGGGAAGGGAATCAGCCCCAGCATTTT.

V and J are TRBV6-6 and TRBJ2-7; tentatively, D is TRBD1 (5 bases). V was clipped by 0 bases and J by 5 bases, with 11 bases between them. Germline values: CDR1 MNHNY, CDR2 SVGAGI (reference sequence). CDR3 length: 14 residues. CDR3 coding DNA: TGTGCCAGCAGTTACTCGGCGCAGGGAAACGAGCAGTACTTC. This encodes CASSYSAQGNEQYF.

The table lists this clonotype with a few counts. J is TRBJ2-7 and V is TRBV27; the D is unclear. The CDR3 has 14 amino acids. Germline CDR1 is MNHEY and CDR2 is SMNVEV (reference sequence). Trimming removed 6 bases from V and 0 bases from J, with 12 bases in between. The CDR3 protein is CASRITFSSYEQYV. In nucleotides, the CDR3 is TGTGCCAGCAGGATAACTTTTAGCTCCTACGAGCAGTACGTC.

This clonotype was detected once. CDR3 nucleotides: TGTGCCAGCAGCTGGCTCGGGAGACGCACAGATACGCAGTATTTT. Amino acid sequence: CASSWLGRRTDTQYF. The rearrangement joins TRBV7-9 to TRBJ2-3; possible D gene TRBD2, 6 bases. The V end lost 4 bases, the J end lost 1 base, and 12 bases lay between the germline ends. This CDR3 has 15 residues. The germline V gene encodes CDR1 SEHNR and CDR2 FQNEAQ (reference sequence).

The V gene is TRBV5-1, the J gene TRBJ2-7, with 7 bases that match TRBD1. The CDR3 contains 14 residues. V was clipped by 5 bases and J by 3 bases; unmatched bases: 8. Germline V gene lookup returns CDR1 SGHRS and CDR2 YFSETQ. This CDR3 reads CASSRDSGLYEQYF. Here the CDR3 DNA reads TGCGCCAGCAGTCGGGACAGTGGACTCTACGAGCAGTACTTC.

The chain couples TRBV7-2 to TRBJ2-3; 9 positions agree with TRBD2. This CDR3 spans 13 amino acids. J gave up 8 bases and V 3 bases, and 3 bases lay outside the gene matches. Germline CDR1 SGHTA, CDR2 FQGNSA. The CDR3 is CASSFSGSRTQYF. CDR3 coding DNA: TGTGCCAGCAGCTTTAGCGGGAGTCGTACGCAGTATTTT.

The chain uses TRBV10-3 and TRBJ2-3; possibly TRBD2 for D (5 bases). The CDR3 sequence is 15 residues long. From germline, CDR1 is ENHRY and CDR2 SYGVKD. V was shortened by 2 bases and J by 1 base, with 10 bases between the two germline ends. The CDR3 DNA is TGTGCCATCAGTGAGCCCGGGATTGGCACAGATACGCAGTATTTT. This gives the protein CAISEPGIGTDTQYF.

The chain is built from TRBV4-1 and TRBJ1-1, with D maybe TRBD1 (6 bases). In germline, CDR1 is MGHRA, CDR2 YSYEKL. CDR3 length equals 18 residues. Trimming removed 4 bases at V and 3 bases at J, with 24 bases between. The CDR3 loop reads CASSRRVISGARDTEAFF. The CDR3 coding sequence is TGCGCCAGCAGCCGAAGGGTTATATCAGGGGCCAGGGACACTGAAGCTTTCTTT.

V and J are TRBV20-1 and TRBJ1-4, with 9 bases identical to TRBD1. V shed 3 bases and J 4 bases; nucleotides not matched to a gene: 6. CDR3 length: 15 residues. Germline lookup yields CDR1 DFQATT and CDR2 SNEGSKA (reference sequence). The CDR3 here is CSARNRDRDNEKLFF. The CDR3 bases are TGCAGTGCTAGGAACCGGGACAGGGATAATGAAAAACTGTTTTTT.

This clonotype has a handful of counts. This chain links TRBV12-3 or TRBV12-4 with TRBJ1-5, with 8 bases aligning to TRBD1. CDR3 length: 15 amino acids. Unmatched junction bases numbered 9, after V lost 7 bases and J lost 4 bases. As DNA, the CDR3 is TGTGCCAGCAAGGAAAGGGGACAGGCAAATCAGCCCCAGCATTTT. It yields the protein CASKERGQANQPQHF.

This clonotype has only a few counts. The chain couples TRBV27 to TRBJ1-5; TRBD1 agrees at 7 bases. Germline-derived CDR1 and CDR2 are MNHEY and SMNVEV (reference sequence). The junction had 15 bases not matched to a gene; V was cut back by 8 bases and J by 5 bases. The CDR3 spans 16 residues. The CDR3 sequence: CASGEGALKQYQPQHF. CDR3 DNA: TGTGCCAGCGGCGAGGGGGCCCTGAAACAATATCAGCCCCAGCATTTT.